What follows are 9 T cell receptor beta chains derived from one specimen sequenced in a study of cytomegalovirus exposure and HLA in healthy donors. With 60 Vbeta and 13 Jbeta primers, the PCR was carried out. Assay: immunoSEQ multiplex PCR; the TCRdb copy retains only in-frame clones and omits some. The repertoire holds 150,000 to 200,000 clones, with about 80% as singletons. The specimen was PBMCs. The source of these receptors is a woman aged 40-49 years in good health and CMV-seronegative.

V gene TRBV19 combines with J gene TRBJ1-2; TRBD1 matches 7 bases. The CDR3 is 17 amino acids. V shed 3 bases, J shed 6 bases, and the junction held 16 bases outside the gene matches. The germline V gene encodes CDR1 LNHDA and CDR2 SQIVND (reference sequence). CDR3 region: CASSISVRSTGRNGYTF. Written as DNA, the CDR3 is TGTGCCAGTAGTATCTCCGTGCGATCGACAGGGCGTAATGGCTACACCTTC.

The chain links TRBV19 to TRBJ2-7; 9 positions agree with TRBD1. CDR1 and CDR2 from the germline V gene are LNHDA and SQIVND (reference sequence). The CDR3 totals 14 residues. CDR3 region: CASSIGTGDYEQCV. DNA for the CDR3: TGTGCCAGTAGTATAGGGACAGGGGACTACGAGCAGTGCGTC.

J is TRBJ2-3 and V is TRBV28, with 8 nucleotides matching TRBD1. With V trimmed by 7 bases and J by 6 bases, 12 bases remained unmatched. The CDR3 consists of 15 residues. Germline V CDR1 and CDR2: MDHEN, SYDVKM. This CDR3 is CASTDIQGAADTQYF. The CDR3 DNA is TGTGCCAGCACCGATATTCAGGGGGCGGCCGATACGCAGTATTTT.

V gene TRBV5-6 combines with J gene TRBJ1-4, with D possibly being TRBD1 (5 bases). The CDR3 has 15 residues. CDR1 is SGHDT, CDR2 YYEEEE, per germline. V dropped 1 base and J dropped 8 bases, with 15 bases sitting between them. Here the CDR3 DNA reads TGTGCCAGCAGCTTGTTGAGACAGCCCAACGAAAAACTGTTTTTT. Protein: CASSLLRQPNEKLFF.

The chain couples TRBV6-5 to TRBJ1-1, with D unclear. Trimming removed 1 base at V and 3 bases at J, with 6 bases between. CDR1 MNHEY and CDR2 SVGAGI come from the germline V gene. The CDR3 loop spans 13 amino acids. CDR3 sequence reads: CASSYLHYTEAFF. In DNA, the CDR3 is TGTGCCAGCAGTTACTTGCACTACACTGAAGCTTTCTTT.

This clone was seen just once. This rearrangement joins TRBV7-9 to TRBJ2-7; 8 bases agree with TRBD2. Germline V gene sequence: CDR1 SEHNR, CDR2 FQNEAQ (reference sequence). The junction had 6 bases not matched to a gene; V was cut back by 5 bases and J by 3 bases. The CDR3 runs to 14 residues. CDR3 coding DNA: TGTGCCAGCAGCAACCCCGGGGGGGGCTACGAGCAGTACGTC. Its translation: CASSNPGGGYEQYV.

This rearrangement joins TRBV10-3 to TRBJ2-3; 10 bases match TRBD2. The length of the CDR3 is 15 residues. Germline CDR1 and CDR2: ENHRY and SYGVKD. V was pared by 4 bases and J by 2 bases, with 3 bases of the junction left unmatched. Here the CDR3 reads CAISATSGPTDTQYF. DNA for the CDR3: TGTGCCATCAGTGCGACTAGCGGGCCCACAGATACGCAGTATTTT.

The chain couples TRBV7-8 to TRBJ1-2; 10 bases map to TRBD1. The germline V gene encodes CDR1 SGHVS and CDR2 FQNEAQ. This CDR3 spans 15 amino acids. V shed 1 base, J shed 3 bases, and the junction held 2 bases outside the gene matches. The CDR3 loop is CASSLGTGGDYGYTF. The CDR3 bases are TGTGCCAGCAGCTTAGGGACAGGGGGAGACTATGGCTACACCTTC.

The V and J genes are TRBV19 and TRBJ1-5, with TRBD1 as a possible D gene (5 bases). The V gene's germline CDR1 is LNHDA and CDR2 SQIVND (reference sequence). V was shortened by 8 bases and J by 2 bases, with 13 bases between the two germline ends. The CDR3 is 14 residues long. CDR3 sequence reads: CASSFRAGNQPQHF. CDR3 sequence (DNA): TGTGCCAGTTCCTTCAGGGCGGGCAATCAGCCCCAGCATTTT. The full variable domain, completed using reference TRBV19 and TRBJ1-5, is DGGITQSPKYLFRKEGQNVTLSCEQNLNHDAMYWYRQDPGQGLRLIYYSQIVNDFQKGDIAEGYSVSREKKESFPLTVTSAQKNPTAFYLCASSFRAGNQPQHFGDGTRLSIL.